This T cell receptor beta chain stems from a study of cytotoxic CD8 clonotypes in ibrutinib-treated CLL. Study information: Productive templates averaged around 250,000 per sample, and productive rearrangements around 92,000. Notes on the study in general: Shared public clonotypes were rare, and on treatment they either got smaller or stayed the same. The study found baseline clonality above age-matched healthy donors, tracking circulating CD8+ T-cell counts.

From cryopreserved PBMCs came 1.5 to 2.5 micrograms of genomic DNA used for TCR beta libraries. Sequenced by immunoSEQ multiplex PCR; TCRdb stores in-frame clones only, minus some. This table holds over 140,000 clones, 80% found once. With 3 bases removed from V and 5 bases from J, the gap between germline ends came to 14 bases. The CDR3 totals 14 residues. Germline V gives CDR1 MGHRA, CDR2 YSYEKL. This clone was seen a few times. Its antigen is not identified. Sequenced here: PBMCs, sampled after 36 months of ibrutinib treatment. The chain has TRBV4-1 and TRBJ2-7, with unresolved D. The TCR sequence derives from a human donor with chronic lymphocytic leukemia. CDR3 loop: CASSHPRAINEQYF. CDR3 coding DNA: TGCGCCAGCAGCCACCCTAGGGCGATAAACGAGCAGTACTTC.